This T cell receptor beta chain was obtained from a study of T-cell memory formation after mild COVID-19. Study outcomes and limitations: Among CD4+ contracting clones, most were CM and EM, and CD8+ ones EMRA. Memory sampled before infection contained some responding clones, suggesting cross-reactive memory joined. Nothing confirmed that second-wave clones peaking on day 37 were specific for SARS-CoV-2.

As for this clonotype: Its specificity is unknown.

The V segment lost 2 bases and the J segment 2 bases; nucleotides outside the gene matches: 2. This CDR3 is built from 14 residues. Constant-segment-primed 5'RACE gave TCR alpha and TCR beta cDNA libraries with sample barcodes and UMIs. TCRdb redid the calling of the 5' RACE reads with MiXCR, one entry per CDR3 protein. The table has about 190,000 distinct CDR3 sequences, approximately 10% seen once. The sequence derives from a man aged 18 to 35 who had mild COVID-19 (a few samples of this study predate the infection). Cell type and time point are not known. The chain employs TRBV12-3 or TRBV12-4 and TRBJ2-7, with 8 bases identical to TRBD1. Sequenced input: PBMCs or a T cell subset sorted from them (not recorded which). The CDR3 sequence: CASSLQGAAYEQYF. CDR3 sequence (DNA): TGTGCCAGCAGTTTACAGGGGGCGGCCTACGAGCAGTACTTC.